These 32 T cell receptor beta chains share one sample of origin, sequenced in a study of CD8 T cells in ankylosing spondylitis. Antigens of these TCRs are unknown. General observations from the study: Characteristic of ankylosing spondylitis blood, it appeared, was a TCR beta motif comprising several highly homologous variants.

MiXCR, applied by TCRdb to the 5' RACE reads, yields one record per CDR3 protein. The table shows some 700,000 distinct CDR3 sequences, with 19% occurring only once. The source material was blood, either unsorted or a sorted T cell fraction (not recorded which). The source of these receptors is a male donor with ankylosing spondylitis.

CDR3 in amino acids: CSARDQGQGYSYEQYF. The CDR3 bases are TGCAGTGCTAGAGATCAAGGGCAGGGGTACTCCTACGAGCAGTACTTC. The chain has TRBV20-1 and TRBJ2-7, with a tentative D call TRBD1 (6 bases). Germline CDR1 is DFQATT and CDR2 is SNEGSKA (reference sequence). V lost 0 bases, J lost 0 bases, and 15 bases lay in between. The CDR3 has 16 amino acids.

The chain has TRBV6-1 and TRBJ2-5; D call uncertain. This CDR3 comprises 15 residues. The V gene lost 8 bases and the J gene lost 2 bases, with 18 bases spanning the gap. The germline gives CDR1 MNHNS, CDR2 SASEGT. Here the CDR3 DNA reads TGTGCCAGCTACCGGAATCAGCTAAGGCAAGAGACCCAGTACTTC. Protein sequence: CASYRNQLRQETQYF.

The chain recombines TRBV24-1 with TRBJ2-3, with 9 positions matching TRBD2. Germline lookup yields CDR1 KGHDR and CDR2 SFDVKD. The CDR3 consists of 16 residues. V dropped 5 bases and J dropped 0; count of bases not matched to a gene: 5. In nucleotides, the CDR3 is TGTGCCACCAGTGGCCGTAGCGGGGGAAGCACAGATACGCAGTATTTT. Translating gives CATSGRSGGSTDTQYF.

The chain combines TRBV7-3 with TRBJ2-2; possible D gene TRBD2, 5 bases. Per the germline V gene, CDR1 is SGHTA and CDR2 is FQGTGA. CDR3 length equals 12 residues. Deletions cut 6 bases from V and 7 bases from J, with 9 bases between. The CDR3 bases are TGTGCCAGCAGGGCCGGGGACGGGGAGCTGTTTTTT. Translation gives CASRAGDGELFF.

V is TRBV7-9 and J is TRBJ2-1; 8 bases agree with TRBD2. This CDR3 spans 13 amino acids. Trimming took 6 bases from V and 4 from J; bases not matched to a gene: 2. Germline V gives CDR1 SEHNR, CDR2 FQNEAQ (reference sequence). This chain's CDR3 is CASSIAGYNEQFF. The DNA of the CDR3 is TGTGCCAGCAGTATAGCGGGGTACAATGAGCAGTTCTTC.

In this sample, this clonotype turned up a few times. This rearrangement joins TRBV7-9 to TRBJ2-1, with D possibly TRBD2 on 6 matching bases. CDR3 length: 12 amino acids. V shed 3 bases and J shed 7 bases, with 7 bases lying between them. The V gene's germline CDR1 is SEHNR and CDR2 FQNEAQ (reference sequence). In DNA form, the CDR3 reads TGTGCCAGCAGCTTCGGGACTAATGAGCAGTTCTTC. Translation gives CASSFGTNEQFF.

This clonotype was found a few times. The chain carries TRBV4-1 and TRBJ2-6; no clear D. Germline assignment: CDR1 MGHRA and CDR2 YSYEKL. The CDR3 extends over 17 amino acids. V lost 0 bases to trimming and J lost 0 bases, with 9 bases between them. The CDR3 here is CASSQEYSLSGANVLTF. In DNA form, the CDR3 reads TGCGCCAGCAGCCAAGAATATAGCCTCTCTGGGGCCAACGTCCTGACTTTC.

This sequence joins TRBV12-3 or TRBV12-4 and TRBJ1-5; D possibly corresponds to TRBD1 (5 bases). Trimming took 7 bases from V and 9 from J, leaving 10 bases between them. The CDR3 has 11 amino acids. The CDR3 loop is CASTTDMPQHF. CDR3 bases: TGTGCCAGCACTACGGACATGCCCCAGCATTTT.

This clonotype turned up a few times. The chain is built from TRBV20-1 and TRBJ2-5; D unclear. V was shortened by 5 bases and J by 5 bases, with 15 bases between the two germline ends. Germline CDR1 and CDR2: DFQATT and SNEGSKA (reference sequence). CDR3 size: 13 residues. CDR3 amino acids: CSAVPLRTETQYF. The CDR3 region has the DNA TGCAGTGCTGTCCCCCTTAGGACGGAGACCCAGTACTTC.

This clonotype was counted only a few times. This chain joins TRBV30 and TRBJ2-1; D is unresolved. V gave up 4 bases and J gave up 0 bases, with 7 bases separating them. This CDR3 contains 13 residues. Germline CDR1 GTSNPN, CDR2 SVGIG (reference sequence). The CDR3 protein is CAWNPGSYNEQFF. The CDR3 nucleotides are TGTGCCTGGAATCCGGGCTCCTACAATGAGCAGTTCTTC.

This clonotype was counted only a few times. The chain uses TRBV3-1 and TRBJ2-1; 7 bases fit TRBD2. Looked up from germline, CDR1 is LGHDT and CDR2 is YNNKEL (reference sequence). The trim removed 1 base at V and 9 bases at J, leaving 6 bases unmatched. CDR3 length: 14 residues. CDR3 in amino acids: CASSQGGLFGEQFF. CDR3 DNA: TGTGCCAGCAGCCAAGGGGGACTATTTGGTGAGCAGTTCTTC.

Only a few counts were recorded for this clonotype. This rearrangement joins TRBV9 to TRBJ2-2, with unresolved D. CDR1 and CDR2 (germline): SGDLS, YYNGEE. This CDR3 is built from 16 residues. Trimming cost V 0 bases and J 7 bases, with 16 bases left between them. The CDR3 region has the DNA TGTGCCAGCAGCGTAGGACTGGGTGGGGTTGGCGGGGAGCTGTTTTTT. Translated, it gives CASSVGLGGVGGELFF.

This chain connects TRBV7-9 to TRBJ2-1; D is undetermined. The CDR3 loop spans 17 amino acids. Trimming removed 5 bases from V and 0 bases from J, with 17 bases in between. Germline CDR1 SEHNR, CDR2 FQNEAQ (reference sequence). CDR3 residues: CASSPRLTELSYNEQFF. As DNA, the CDR3 is TGTGCCAGCAGCCCCCGCCTCACTGAACTCTCCTACAATGAGCAGTTCTTC.

This chain links TRBV20-1 with TRBJ2-5; possibly TRBD2 for D (6 bases). The length of the CDR3 is 14 residues. The germline V and J ends were trimmed by 0 bases and 5 bases, with 13 bases remaining between them. The germline V gene has CDR1 DFQATT and CDR2 SNEGSKA (reference sequence). CDR3 amino acids: CSARDWRDGETQYF. The CDR3 DNA reads TGCAGTGCTAGAGATTGGAGGGACGGGGAGACCCAGTACTTC.

This clonotype was detected only a few times. The chain links TRBV12-3 or TRBV12-4 to TRBJ2-5; 9 bases agree with TRBD2. The trim removed 5 bases at V and 5 bases at J, leaving 9 bases unmatched. This CDR3 has 15 residues. The chain's CDR3 is CASSGGGRAVETQYF. CDR3 nucleotide sequence: TGTGCCAGCAGTGGCGGCGGGAGGGCCGTGGAGACCCAGTACTTC.

The rearrangement links TRBV19 to TRBJ1-5; D is uncertain. From germline, CDR1 is LNHDA and CDR2 SQIVND (reference sequence). V lost 9 bases and J 0 bases, leaving 12 bases between the germline ends. CDR3 length: 14 amino acids. CDR3 in amino acids: CASERSYSNQPQHF. The CDR3 DNA sequence: TGTGCCAGCGAACGGAGTTATAGCAATCAGCCCCAGCATTTT.

This chain links TRBV7-2 with TRBJ2-1; 7 positions agree with TRBD2. The CDR3 extends over 13 amino acids. The junction had 6 bases not matched to a gene; V was cut back by 4 bases and J by 9 bases. Germline assignment: CDR1 SGHTA and CDR2 FQGNSA. The chain's CDR3 is CASSWDWGGEQFF. CDR3 nucleotides: TGTGCCAGCAGCTGGGACTGGGGGGGTGAGCAGTTCTTC.

This clonotype was detected ten times or more. The rearrangement joins TRBV20-1 to TRBJ1-2, with D hard to call. The V end was cut by 6 bases, the J end by 3 bases, with 17 bases between. This CDR3 spans 14 amino acids. Looked up from germline, CDR1 is DFQATT and CDR2 is SNEGSKA (reference sequence). This CDR3 is CSARGDDSHYGYTF. The CDR3 DNA is TGCAGTGCCCGGGGAGATGACTCTCACTATGGCTACACCTTC.

In its sample, this clonotype was seen a few times. The V and J genes are TRBV4-2 and TRBJ2-1, with D perhaps TRBD1 (5 bases). The CDR3 sequence is 15 residues long. Trimming pared 3 bases from V and 0 bases from J, leaving 9 bases between. Germline CDR1 reads LGHNA; CDR2 reads YNFKEQ. The CDR3 bases are TGTGCCAGCAGCCATCTGGACACCTCCTACAATGAGCAGTTCTTC. Its protein is CASSHLDTSYNEQFF.

The V call is TRBV9, the J call TRBJ2-1; D might be TRBD1 (6 bases). This CDR3 is built from 14 residues. V was shortened by 0 bases and J by 7 bases, with 11 bases between the two germline ends. From germline, CDR1 is SGDLS and CDR2 YYNGEE. The CDR3 DNA reads as TGTGCCAGCAGCGTAGGGGGGCCAGGAAATGAGCAGTTCTTC. Amino acid sequence: CASSVGGPGNEQFF.

The chain employs TRBV7-2 and TRBJ1-2; 12 nucleotides match TRBD1. The V gene end was trimmed by 2 bases and the J gene end by 3 bases; junction bases not matched to a gene: 7. Looked up from germline, CDR1 is SGHTA and CDR2 is FQGNSA. This CDR3 comprises 17 residues. Written as DNA, the CDR3 is TGTGCCAGCAGCTTAAAGTCCGGGACAGGGGGCGACTATGGCTACACCTTC. This sequence encodes CASSLKSGTGGDYGYTF.

This clonotype was found a few times. V and J are TRBV12-3 or TRBV12-4 and TRBJ1-3; TRBD1 might be the D (5 bases). V shed 4 bases and J shed 0 bases, with 10 bases lying between them. The CDR3 runs 15 residues. The CDR3 coding sequence is TGTGCCAGCAGTTCACAGGCAATCTCTGGAAACACCATATATTTT. This codes for CASSSQAISGNTIYF.

In its sample, this clonotype was seen a few times. This sequence joins TRBV5-1 and TRBJ1-1; D remains unclear. Germline V gene sequence: CDR1 SGHRS, CDR2 YFSETQ. Trimming took off 2 bases at V and 3 bases at J, with 17 bases between the two ends. This CDR3 is built from 16 residues. The CDR3 nucleotides are TGCGCCAGCAGCTTCTCGGACGACCCTCGGGACACTGAAGCTTTCTTT. Translation: CASSFSDDPRDTEAFF.

The CDR3 loop is CASSSSINYEQYF. CDR3 sequence (DNA): TGTGCCAGCAGCTCCAGTATCAACTACGAGCAGTACTTC. The J gene is TRBJ2-7, the V gene TRBV7-9, with D uncertain. V dropped 4 bases and J dropped 3 bases, with 10 bases sitting between them. Germline CDR1 reads SEHNR; CDR2 reads FQNEAQ (reference sequence). The CDR3 has 13 amino acids.

The J gene is TRBJ1-2, the V gene TRBV7-9; D remains unclear. Germline CDR1 is SEHNR and CDR2 is FQNEAQ (reference sequence). The CDR3 extends over 12 amino acids. Between the trimmed V and J ends, which lost 5 bases and 6 bases, there was a span of 10 bases. This CDR3 is CASSTSGNGYTF. DNA for the CDR3: TGTGCCAGCAGCACCTCTGGGAATGGCTACACCTTC.

V and J are TRBV7-9 and TRBJ2-2; TRBD2 is a possible D gene (6 bases). Trimming stripped 5 bases from V and 2 bases from J, with 12 bases between. Germline V gene sequence: CDR1 SEHNR, CDR2 FQNEAQ (reference sequence). CDR3 length: 15 amino acids. The DNA of the CDR3 is TGTGCCAGCAGCCCCCCGCGGGGTAACACCGGGGAGCTGTTTTTT. Its protein is CASSPPRGNTGELFF. Full variable domain (missing parts from reference TRBV7-9 and TRBJ2-2): DTGVSQNPRHKITKRGQNVTFRCDPISEHNRLYWYRQTLGQGPEFLTYFQNEAQLEKSRLLSDRFSAERPKGSFSTLEIQRTEQGDSAMYLCASSPPRGNTGELFFGEGSRLTVL.

Only a few counts were recorded for this clonotype. The CDR3 region is CASSLSGGSPYNEQFF. CDR3 bases: TGTGCCAGCAGCTTAAGCGGGGGGAGTCCCTACAATGAGCAGTTCTTC. The chain has TRBV11-2 and TRBJ2-1; 9 bases are shared with TRBD2. CDR3 length equals 16 residues. Germline CDR1 is SGHAT and CDR2 is FQNNGV. V gave up 2 bases and J gave up 2 bases; unmatched junction bases: 4.

This chain links TRBV29-1 with TRBJ2-1; D unclear. With 5 bases removed from V and 6 bases from J, the gap between germline ends came to 5 bases. The CDR3 has 10 amino acids. Per germline, CDR1 SQVTM and CDR2 ANQGSEA. CDR3 sequence reads: CSVQINEQFF. CDR3 DNA sequence: TGCAGCGTTCAGATCAATGAGCAGTTCTTC.

This sequence joins TRBV20-1 and TRBJ2-7, with 8 bases aligning to TRBD1. The CDR3 length is 12 residues. CDR1 and CDR2 from the germline V gene are DFQATT and SNEGSKA (reference sequence). The V gene end was trimmed by 6 bases and the J gene end by 4 bases; junction bases not matched to a gene: 5. Here the CDR3 reads CSAEDRVYEQYF. For the CDR3, the DNA is TGCAGTGCAGAGGACAGGGTTTACGAGCAGTACTTC.

V usage is TRBV7-2 and J usage is TRBJ1-1; D is possibly TRBD1 (5 bases). The V end was cut by 5 bases, the J end by 1 base, with 8 bases between. Germline values: CDR1 SGHTA, CDR2 FQGNSA. The CDR3 loop spans 13 amino acids. CDR3 sequence reads: CASSRQQNTEAFF. CDR3 coding DNA: TGTGCCAGCAGCCGACAGCAGAACACTGAAGCTTTCTTT.

This clonotype was picked up many times. DNA of the CDR3: TGTGCCAGCAGCCCGGACTTGGATGAGCAGTTCTTC. Its translation: CASSPDLDEQFF. The genes are TRBV12-3 or TRBV12-4 and TRBJ2-1, with a possible D match to TRBD2 (5 bases). The CDR3 covers 12 residues. Trimming shortened V by 6 bases and J by 8 bases, and 11 bases separated the two germline ends.

This clonotype was seen more than once but under ten times. CDR3: CATSRHPGDPSTDTQYF. As DNA, the CDR3 is TGTGCCACCAGCAGACACCCTGGAGATCCTAGCACAGATACGCAGTATTTT. The chain uses TRBV15 and TRBJ2-3; no firm D call. CDR1 LNHNV and CDR2 YYDKDF come from the germline V gene (reference sequence). The length of the CDR3 is 17 residues. The germline V and J ends were trimmed by 2 bases and 0 bases, with 15 bases remaining between them.